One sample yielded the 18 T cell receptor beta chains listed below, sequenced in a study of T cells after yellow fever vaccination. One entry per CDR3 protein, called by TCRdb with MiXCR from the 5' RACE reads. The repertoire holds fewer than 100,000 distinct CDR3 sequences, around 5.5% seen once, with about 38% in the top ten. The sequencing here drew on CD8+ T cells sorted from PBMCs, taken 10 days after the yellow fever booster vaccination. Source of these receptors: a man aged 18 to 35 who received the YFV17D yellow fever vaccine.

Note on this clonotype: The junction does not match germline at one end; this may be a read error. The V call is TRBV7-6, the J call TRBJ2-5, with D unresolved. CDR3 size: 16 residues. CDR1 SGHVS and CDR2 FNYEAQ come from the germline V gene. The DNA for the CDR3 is TGTGCCAGCAGCTTAGCTGCGCTACAACCCCAAGATACCCAGTACTTC. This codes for CASSLAALQPQDTQYF.

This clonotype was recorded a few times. The CDR3 DNA reads as TGCGCCAGCAGCTTGTCAGGGTGGGAGCTGTTTTTT. Translation gives CASSLSGWELFF. V is TRBV5-1 and J is TRBJ2-2; a possible D gene is TRBD1 (5 bases). CDR1 is SGHRS, CDR2 YFSETQ, per germline. V was cut by 1 base and J by 9 bases, with 7 bases left in between. The CDR3 has 12 amino acids.

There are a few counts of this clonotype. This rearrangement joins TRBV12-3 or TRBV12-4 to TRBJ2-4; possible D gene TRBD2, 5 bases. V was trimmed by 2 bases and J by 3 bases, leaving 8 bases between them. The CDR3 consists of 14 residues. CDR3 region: CASSLSGSKNIQYF. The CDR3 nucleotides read TGTGCCAGCAGTTTATCGGGGAGCAAAAACATTCAGTACTTC.

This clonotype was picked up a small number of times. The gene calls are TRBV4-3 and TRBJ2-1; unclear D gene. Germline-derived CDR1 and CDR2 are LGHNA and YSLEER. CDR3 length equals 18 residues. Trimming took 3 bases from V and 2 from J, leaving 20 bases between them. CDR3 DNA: TGCGCCAGCAGCCACTTACCTTTGGGCCGGGTTGCCTACAATGAGCAGTTCTTC. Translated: CASSHLPLGRVAYNEQFF.

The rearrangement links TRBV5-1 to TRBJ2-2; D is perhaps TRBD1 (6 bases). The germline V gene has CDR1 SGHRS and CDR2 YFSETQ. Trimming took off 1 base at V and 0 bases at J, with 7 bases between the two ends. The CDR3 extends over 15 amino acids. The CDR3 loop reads CASSLTGSNTGELFF. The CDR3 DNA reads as TGCGCCAGCAGCTTGACAGGGTCGAACACCGGGGAGCTGTTTTTT.

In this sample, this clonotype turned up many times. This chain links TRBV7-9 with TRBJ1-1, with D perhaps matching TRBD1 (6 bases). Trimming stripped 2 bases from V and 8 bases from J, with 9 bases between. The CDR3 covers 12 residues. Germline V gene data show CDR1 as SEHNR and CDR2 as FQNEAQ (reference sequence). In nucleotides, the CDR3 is TGTGCCAGCAGCTTAAACAGGGTAGAAGCTTTCTTT. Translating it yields CASSLNRVEAFF.

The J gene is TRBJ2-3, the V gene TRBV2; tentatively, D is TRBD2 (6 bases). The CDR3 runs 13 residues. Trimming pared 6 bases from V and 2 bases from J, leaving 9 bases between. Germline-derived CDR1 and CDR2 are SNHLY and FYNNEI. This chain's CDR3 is CASRGLATDTQYF. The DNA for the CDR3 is TGTGCCAGCAGGGGACTGGCCACAGATACGCAGTATTTT.

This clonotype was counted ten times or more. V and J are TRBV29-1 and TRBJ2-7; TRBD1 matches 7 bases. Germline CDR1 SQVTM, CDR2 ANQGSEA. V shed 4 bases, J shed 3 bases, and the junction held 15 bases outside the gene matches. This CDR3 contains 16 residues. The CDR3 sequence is CSVVLADVRQGYEQYF. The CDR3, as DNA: TGCAGCGTTGTCCTGGCCGACGTCCGACAGGGCTACGAGCAGTACTTC.

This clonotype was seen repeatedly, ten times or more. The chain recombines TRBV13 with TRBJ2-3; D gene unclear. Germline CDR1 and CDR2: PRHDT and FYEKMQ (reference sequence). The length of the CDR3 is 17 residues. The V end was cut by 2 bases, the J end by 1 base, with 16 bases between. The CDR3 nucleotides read TGTGCCAGCAGCTTATTCCCACGGCGGATACGCACAGATACGCAGTATTTT. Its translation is CASSLFPRRIRTDTQYF.

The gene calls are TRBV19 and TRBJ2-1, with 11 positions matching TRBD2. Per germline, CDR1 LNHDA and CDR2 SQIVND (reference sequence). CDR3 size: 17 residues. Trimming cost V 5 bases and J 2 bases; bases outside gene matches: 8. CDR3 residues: CASSVTSGADAYNEQFF. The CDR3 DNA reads TGTGCCAGTAGTGTGACTAGCGGGGCCGACGCCTACAATGAGCAGTTCTTC. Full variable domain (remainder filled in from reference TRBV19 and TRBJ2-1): DGGITQSPKYLFRKEGQNVTLSCEQNLNHDAMYWYRQDPGQGLRLIYYSQIVNDFQKGDIAEGYSVSREKKESFPLTVTSAQKNPTAFYLCASSVTSGADAYNEQFFGPGTRLTVL.

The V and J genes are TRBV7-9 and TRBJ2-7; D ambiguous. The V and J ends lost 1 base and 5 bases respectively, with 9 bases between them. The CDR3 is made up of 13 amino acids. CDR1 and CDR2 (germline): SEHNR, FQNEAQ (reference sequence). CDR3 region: CASSLVFRDEQYF. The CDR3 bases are TGTGCCAGCAGCTTAGTGTTCCGGGACGAGCAGTACTTC.

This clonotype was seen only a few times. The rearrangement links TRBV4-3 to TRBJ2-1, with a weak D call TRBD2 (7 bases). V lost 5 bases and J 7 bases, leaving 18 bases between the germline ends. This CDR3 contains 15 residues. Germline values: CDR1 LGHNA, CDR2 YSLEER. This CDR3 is CASSLHGGPKNEQFF. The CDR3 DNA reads TGCGCCAGCAGCTTGCACGGGGGGCCGAAAAATGAGCAGTTCTTC.

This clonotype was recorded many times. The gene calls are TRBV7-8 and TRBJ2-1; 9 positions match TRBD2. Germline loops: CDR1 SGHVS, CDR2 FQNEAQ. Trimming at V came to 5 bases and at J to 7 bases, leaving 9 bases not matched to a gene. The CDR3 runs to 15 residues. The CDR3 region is CASSPPGGGANEQFF. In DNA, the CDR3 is TGTGCCAGCAGCCCCCCGGGCGGGGGGGCAAATGAGCAGTTCTTC. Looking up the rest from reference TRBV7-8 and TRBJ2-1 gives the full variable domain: GAGVSQSPRYKVAKRGQDVALRCDPISGHVSLFWYQQALGQGPEFLTYFQNEAQLDKSGLPSDRFFAERPEGSVSTLKIQRTQQEDSAVYLCASSPPGGGANEQFFGPGTRLTVL.

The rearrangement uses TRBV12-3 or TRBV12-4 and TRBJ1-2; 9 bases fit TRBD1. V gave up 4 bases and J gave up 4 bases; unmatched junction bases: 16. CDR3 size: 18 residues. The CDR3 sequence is CASSSSPGTGSGGYGYTF. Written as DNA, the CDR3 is TGTGCCAGCAGTTCAAGTCCCGGGACAGGGTCGGGAGGCTATGGCTACACCTTC.

The CDR3 sequence is CASSLVGAVRGRRNTEAFF. The CDR3, as DNA: TGTGCCAGCAGCTTAGTAGGCGCTGTCAGGGGGCGACGGAACACTGAAGCTTTCTTT. V and J are TRBV7-9 and TRBJ1-1; 8 bases are shared with TRBD1. The V gene end was trimmed by 1 base and the J gene end by 1 base; junction bases not matched to a gene: 14. The CDR3 is made up of 19 amino acids. The V gene's germline CDR1 is SEHNR and CDR2 FQNEAQ (reference sequence).

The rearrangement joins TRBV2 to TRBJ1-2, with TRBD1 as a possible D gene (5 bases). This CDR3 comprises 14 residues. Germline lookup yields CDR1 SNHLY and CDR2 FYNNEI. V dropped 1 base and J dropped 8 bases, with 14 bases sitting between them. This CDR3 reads CASSEDSGRGGYTF. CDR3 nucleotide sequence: TGTGCCAGCAGTGAAGACTCGGGACGAGGGGGCTACACCTTC. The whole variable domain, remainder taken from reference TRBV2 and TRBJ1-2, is EPEVTQTPSHQVTQMGQEVILRCVPISNHLYFYWYRQILGQKVEFLVSFYNNEISEKSEIFDDQFSVERPDGSNFTLKIRSTKLEDSAMYFCASSEDSGRGGYTFGSGTRLTVV.

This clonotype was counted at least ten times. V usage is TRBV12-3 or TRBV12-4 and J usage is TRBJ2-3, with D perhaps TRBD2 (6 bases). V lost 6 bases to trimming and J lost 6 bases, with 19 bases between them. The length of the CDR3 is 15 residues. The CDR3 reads CASSPSSGVLDTQYF. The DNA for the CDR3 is TGTGCCAGCAGCCCCTCGTCGGGAGTTCTGGATACGCAGTATTTT.

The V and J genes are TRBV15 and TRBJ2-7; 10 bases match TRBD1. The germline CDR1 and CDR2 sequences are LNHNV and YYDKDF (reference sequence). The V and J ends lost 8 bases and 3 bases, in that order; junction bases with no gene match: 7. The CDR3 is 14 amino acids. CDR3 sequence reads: CATAPGQGFYEQYF. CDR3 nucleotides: TGTGCCACCGCCCCGGGACAGGGGTTCTACGAGCAGTACTTC.